The text below deals with one T cell receptor beta chain. Its antigen is undetermined. Expressed TCRB transcripts were sequenced after all isolated RNA was converted to cDNA. Assay used: immunoSEQ multiplex PCR; TCRdb lists only in-frame clones, some missing. This table has hundreds of thousands of clones, roughly 31% appearing once. This sample stems from a study of beta chain features in type 1 diabetes. Whole-study findings and limits: Type 1 diabetes patients had fewer VDJ junction insertions and more deletions.

Sorted CD4+ subsets: naive, central memory, regulatory, stem cell-like memory (CD45RO/CCR7/CD25/CD127/CD95/CD27 panel). Germline V CDR1 and CDR2: SGHRS, YFSETQ. J gave up 2 bases and V 4 bases, and 4 bases lay outside the gene matches. The CDR3 sequence is 15 residues long. This clonotype was sampled from a man younger than 35 in good health. The sequenced sample was naive CD4+ T cells from blood. The chain combines TRBV5-1 with TRBJ1-2; TRBD1 agrees at 11 bases. CDR3 loop: CASSTGQGANYGYTF. The CDR3 DNA follows: TGCGCCAGCAGCACCGGACAGGGGGCGAACTATGGCTACACCTTC.